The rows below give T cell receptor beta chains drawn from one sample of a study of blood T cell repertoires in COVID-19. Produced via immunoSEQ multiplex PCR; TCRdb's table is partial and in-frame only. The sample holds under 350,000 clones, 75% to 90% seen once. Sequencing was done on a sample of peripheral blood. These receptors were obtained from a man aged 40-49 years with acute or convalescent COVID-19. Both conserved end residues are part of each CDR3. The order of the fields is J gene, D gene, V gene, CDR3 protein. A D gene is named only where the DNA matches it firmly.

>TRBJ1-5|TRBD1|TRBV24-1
CATSEAGGSNQPQHF
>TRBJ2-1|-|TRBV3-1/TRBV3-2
CASRRDSTYNEQFF
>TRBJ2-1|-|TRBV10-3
CAITKAEQASYNEQFF
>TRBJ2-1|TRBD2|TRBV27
CASSLSWLAGGPREQFF
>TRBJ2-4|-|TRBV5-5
CASSLEAGRLKPAKNIQYF
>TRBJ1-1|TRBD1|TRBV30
CAWGTGKAEAFF
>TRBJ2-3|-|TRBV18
CASSPLSSTDTQYF
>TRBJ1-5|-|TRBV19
CASSARQLRGNQPQHF
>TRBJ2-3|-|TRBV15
CATSRAGTGTDTQYF
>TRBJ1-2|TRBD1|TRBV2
CASVPDRRQNYGYTF
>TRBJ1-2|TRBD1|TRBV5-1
CASTGTGWGYGYTF
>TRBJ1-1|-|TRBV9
CASSVMGGTEAFF
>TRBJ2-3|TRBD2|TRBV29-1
CSVHGTSGGSTDTQYF
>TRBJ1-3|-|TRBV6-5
CASLGLTGNTIYF
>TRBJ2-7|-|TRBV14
CASSQDLNSRYEQYF
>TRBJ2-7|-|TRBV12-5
CASGPRRRGEQYF
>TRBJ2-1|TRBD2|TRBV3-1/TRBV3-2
CASSQDHSGGYNEQFF
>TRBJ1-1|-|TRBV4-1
CASSQVNGEAFF
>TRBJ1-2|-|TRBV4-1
CASSQEVFGPTINYGYTF
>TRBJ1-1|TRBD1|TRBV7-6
CASSLEQGAGTEAFF
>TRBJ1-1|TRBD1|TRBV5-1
CASRLSGQGTNTEAFF
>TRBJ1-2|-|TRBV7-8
CASSSRPQLDYGYTF
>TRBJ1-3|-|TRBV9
CASSDFSSGNTIYF
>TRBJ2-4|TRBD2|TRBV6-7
CASSYSLAGAVGTKNIQYF
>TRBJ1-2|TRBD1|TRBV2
CASYRMGQAFYGYTF
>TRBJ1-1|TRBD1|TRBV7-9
CASSLGQGREAFF
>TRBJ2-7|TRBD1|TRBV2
CASSGQGYEQYF
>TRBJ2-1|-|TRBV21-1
CASSSPGTSGGPPYNEQFF
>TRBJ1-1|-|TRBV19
CASTGASWTEAFF
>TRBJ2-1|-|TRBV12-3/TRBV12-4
CASSFRGHEQFF
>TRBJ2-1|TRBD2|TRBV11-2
CASSKGGGGIIYEQFF
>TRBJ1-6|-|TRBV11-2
CASSLTVRGSDSPLHF
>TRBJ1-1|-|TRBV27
CASSLYPGIYTEAFF
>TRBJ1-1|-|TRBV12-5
CASGLSRGWGTEAFF
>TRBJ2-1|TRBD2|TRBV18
CASSPAGGIYNEQFF
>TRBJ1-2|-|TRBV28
CASSSPYRARGYTF
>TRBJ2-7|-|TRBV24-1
CATGGGAPYEQYF
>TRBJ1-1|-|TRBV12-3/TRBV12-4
CASSFSSGEAFF
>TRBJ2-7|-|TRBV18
CASSPSTSTYEQYF
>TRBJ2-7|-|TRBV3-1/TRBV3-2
CASSQDTGSYYEQYF
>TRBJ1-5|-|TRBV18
CASSPGGNQPQHF
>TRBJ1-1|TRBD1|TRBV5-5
CASSLGQGWSTEAFF
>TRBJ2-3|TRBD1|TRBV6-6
CASIVTGGDTQYF
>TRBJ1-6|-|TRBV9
CASSVTPSQSPLHF
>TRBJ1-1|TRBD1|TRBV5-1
CASSSGGLGNTEAFF
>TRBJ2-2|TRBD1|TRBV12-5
CASGLGPSGGGELFF
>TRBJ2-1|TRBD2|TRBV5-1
CASSSREAGVYNEQFF
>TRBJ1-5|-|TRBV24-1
CATSDSRGGSNQPQHF